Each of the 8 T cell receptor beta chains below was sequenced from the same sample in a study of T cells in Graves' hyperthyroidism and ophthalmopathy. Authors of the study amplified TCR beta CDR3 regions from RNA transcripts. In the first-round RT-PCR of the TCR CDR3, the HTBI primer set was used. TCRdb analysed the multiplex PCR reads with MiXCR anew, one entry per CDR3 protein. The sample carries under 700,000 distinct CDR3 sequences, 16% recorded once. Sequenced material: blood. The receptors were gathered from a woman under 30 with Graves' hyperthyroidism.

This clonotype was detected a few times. The CDR3 spells CASSLEGRANYGYTF. In nucleotides, the CDR3 is TGCGCCAGCAGCTTGGAGGGTCGGGCCAACTATGGCTACACCTTC. The rearrangement uses TRBV5-1 and TRBJ1-2, with unresolved D. The germline CDR1 and CDR2 sequences are SGHRS and YFSETQ. Trimming removed 0 bases from V and 2 bases from J, with 11 bases in between. The CDR3 consists of 15 residues.

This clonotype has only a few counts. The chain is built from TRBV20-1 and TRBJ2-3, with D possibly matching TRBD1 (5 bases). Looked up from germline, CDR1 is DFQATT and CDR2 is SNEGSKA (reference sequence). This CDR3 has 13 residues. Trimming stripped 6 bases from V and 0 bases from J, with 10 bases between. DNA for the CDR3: TGCAGTGCAGGGGTGTATAGCACAGATACGCAGTATTTT. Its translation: CSAGVYSTDTQYF.

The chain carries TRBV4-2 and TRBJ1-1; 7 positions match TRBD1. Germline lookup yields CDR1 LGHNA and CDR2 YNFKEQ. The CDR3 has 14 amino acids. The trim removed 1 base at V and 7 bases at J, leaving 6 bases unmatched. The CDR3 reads CASSQAEGASEAFF. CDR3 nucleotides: TGTGCCAGCAGCCAAGCTGAGGGGGCAAGTGAAGCTTTCTTT.

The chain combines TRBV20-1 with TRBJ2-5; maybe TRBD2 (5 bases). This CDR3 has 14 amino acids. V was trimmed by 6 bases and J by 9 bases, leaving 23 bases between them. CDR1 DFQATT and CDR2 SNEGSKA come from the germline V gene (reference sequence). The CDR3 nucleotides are TGCAGTGCAGATAACCGGCTTGAGGTGGAGGCCCAGTACTTC. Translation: CSADNRLEVEAQYF.

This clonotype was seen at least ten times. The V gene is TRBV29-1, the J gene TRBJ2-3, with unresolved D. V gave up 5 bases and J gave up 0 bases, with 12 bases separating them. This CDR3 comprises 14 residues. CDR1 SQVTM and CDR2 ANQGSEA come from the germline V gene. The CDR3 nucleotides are TGCAGCGTTAAAAGTCACCCTAGCACAGATACGCAGTATTTT. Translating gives CSVKSHPSTDTQYF.

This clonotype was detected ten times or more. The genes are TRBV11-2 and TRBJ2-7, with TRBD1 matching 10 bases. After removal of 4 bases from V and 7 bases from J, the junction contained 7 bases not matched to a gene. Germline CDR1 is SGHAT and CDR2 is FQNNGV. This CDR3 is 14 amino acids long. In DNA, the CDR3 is TGTGCCAGCAGCTCCCGACAGGGGGCCGGGGAGCAGTACTTC. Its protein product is CASSSRQGAGEQYF.

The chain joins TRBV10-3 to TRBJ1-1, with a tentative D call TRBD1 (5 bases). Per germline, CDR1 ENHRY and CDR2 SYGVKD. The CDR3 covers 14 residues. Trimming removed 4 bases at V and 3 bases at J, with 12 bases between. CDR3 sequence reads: CAISAEIGDTEAFF. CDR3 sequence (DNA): TGTGCCATCAGTGCCGAGATAGGGGACACTGAAGCTTTCTTT.

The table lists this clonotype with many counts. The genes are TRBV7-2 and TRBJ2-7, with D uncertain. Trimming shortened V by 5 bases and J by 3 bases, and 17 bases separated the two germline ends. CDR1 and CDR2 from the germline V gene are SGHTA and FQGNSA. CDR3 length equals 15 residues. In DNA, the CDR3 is TGTGCCAGCAGCATCCTTGGCAGAGCTATCTACGAGCAGTACTTC. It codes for CASSILGRAIYEQYF.